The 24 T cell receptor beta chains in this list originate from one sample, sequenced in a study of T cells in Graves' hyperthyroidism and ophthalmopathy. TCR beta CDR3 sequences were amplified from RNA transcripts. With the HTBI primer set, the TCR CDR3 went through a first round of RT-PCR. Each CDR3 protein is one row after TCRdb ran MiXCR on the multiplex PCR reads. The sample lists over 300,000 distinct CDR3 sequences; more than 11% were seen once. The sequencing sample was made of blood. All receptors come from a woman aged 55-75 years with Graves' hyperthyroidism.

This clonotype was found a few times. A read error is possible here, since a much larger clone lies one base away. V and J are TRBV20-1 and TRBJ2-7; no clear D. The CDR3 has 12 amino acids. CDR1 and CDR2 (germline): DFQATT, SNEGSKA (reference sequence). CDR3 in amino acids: CSASKEPYGQYF. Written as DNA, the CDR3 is TGCAGTGCTAGTAAGGAACCTTACGGGCAGTACTTC.

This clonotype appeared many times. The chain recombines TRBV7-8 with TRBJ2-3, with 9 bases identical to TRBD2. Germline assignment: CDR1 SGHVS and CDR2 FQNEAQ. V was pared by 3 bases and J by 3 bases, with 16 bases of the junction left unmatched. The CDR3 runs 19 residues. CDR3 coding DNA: TGTGCCAGCAGCTTTAGATTAAAGTTGGCGGGAGGGCCTACAGATACGCAGTATTTT. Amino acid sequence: CASSFRLKLAGGPTDTQYF.

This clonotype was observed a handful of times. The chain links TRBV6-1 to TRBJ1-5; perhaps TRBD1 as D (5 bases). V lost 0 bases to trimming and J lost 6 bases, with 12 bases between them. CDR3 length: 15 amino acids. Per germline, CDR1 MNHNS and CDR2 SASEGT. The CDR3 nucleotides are TGTGCCAGCAGTGAAGCTTCAGGGCGGGCTCAGCCCCAGCATTTT. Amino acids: CASSEASGRAQPQHF.

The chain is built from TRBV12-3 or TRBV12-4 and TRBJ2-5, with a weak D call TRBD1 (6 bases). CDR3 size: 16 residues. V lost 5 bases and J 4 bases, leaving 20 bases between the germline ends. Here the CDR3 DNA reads TGTGCCAGCAGTGACGGACGGGCAGGGGCCCCAGAGACCCAGTACTTC. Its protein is CASSDGRAGAPETQYF.

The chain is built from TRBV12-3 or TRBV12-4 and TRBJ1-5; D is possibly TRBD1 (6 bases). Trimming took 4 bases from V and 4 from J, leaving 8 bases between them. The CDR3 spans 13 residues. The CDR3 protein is CASSSGDNQPQHF. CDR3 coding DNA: TGTGCCAGCAGTTCAGGGGATAATCAGCCCCAGCATTTT.

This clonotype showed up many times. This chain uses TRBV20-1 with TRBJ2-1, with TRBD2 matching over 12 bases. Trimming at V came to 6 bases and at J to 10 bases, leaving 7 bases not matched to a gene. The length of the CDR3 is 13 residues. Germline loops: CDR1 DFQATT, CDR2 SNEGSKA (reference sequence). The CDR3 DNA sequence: TGCAGTGCCGGGACTAGCGGGCTACGAGAGCAGTTCTTC. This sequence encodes CSAGTSGLREQFF.

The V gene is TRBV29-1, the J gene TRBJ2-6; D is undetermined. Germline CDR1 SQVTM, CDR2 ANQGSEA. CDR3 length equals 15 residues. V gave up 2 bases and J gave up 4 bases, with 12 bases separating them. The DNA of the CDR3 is TGCAGCGTTGAAAGCGAGTTTGAAGGGGCCAACGTCCTGACTTTC. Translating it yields CSVESEFEGANVLTF.

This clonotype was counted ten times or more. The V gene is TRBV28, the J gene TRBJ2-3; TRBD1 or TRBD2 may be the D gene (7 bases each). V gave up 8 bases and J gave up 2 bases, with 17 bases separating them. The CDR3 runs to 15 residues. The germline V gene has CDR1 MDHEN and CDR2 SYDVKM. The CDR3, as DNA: TGTGCCAGCGATTCTCAGGGGGGGGACACAGATACGCAGTATTTT. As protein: CASDSQGGDTDTQYF.

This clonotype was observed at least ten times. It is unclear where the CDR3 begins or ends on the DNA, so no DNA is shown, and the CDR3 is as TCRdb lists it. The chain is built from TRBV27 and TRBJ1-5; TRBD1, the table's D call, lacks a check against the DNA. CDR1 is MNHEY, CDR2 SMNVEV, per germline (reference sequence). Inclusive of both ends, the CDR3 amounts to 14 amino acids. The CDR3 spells CASSFGPGNQPQHF.

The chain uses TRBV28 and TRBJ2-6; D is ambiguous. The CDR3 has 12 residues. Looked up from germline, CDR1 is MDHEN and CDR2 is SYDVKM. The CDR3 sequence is CETSSGANVLTF. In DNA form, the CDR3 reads TGTGAGACCTCTTCTGGGGCCAACGTCCTGACTTTC.

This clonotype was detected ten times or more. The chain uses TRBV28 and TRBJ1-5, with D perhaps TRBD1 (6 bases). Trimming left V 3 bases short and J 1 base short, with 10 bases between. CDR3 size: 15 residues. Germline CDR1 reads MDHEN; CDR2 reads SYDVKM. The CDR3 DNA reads TGTGCCAGCAGTTTTCAGGGGTACAGCAATCAGCCCCAGCATTTT. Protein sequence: CASSFQGYSNQPQHF.

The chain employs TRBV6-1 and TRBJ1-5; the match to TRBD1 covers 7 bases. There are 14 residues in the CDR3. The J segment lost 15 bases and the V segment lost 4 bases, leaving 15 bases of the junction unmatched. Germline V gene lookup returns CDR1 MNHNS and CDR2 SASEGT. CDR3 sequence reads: CASSGDSRGIFWHF. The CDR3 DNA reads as TGTGCCAGCAGTGGAGACAGCAGGGGGATTTTTTGGCATTTT.

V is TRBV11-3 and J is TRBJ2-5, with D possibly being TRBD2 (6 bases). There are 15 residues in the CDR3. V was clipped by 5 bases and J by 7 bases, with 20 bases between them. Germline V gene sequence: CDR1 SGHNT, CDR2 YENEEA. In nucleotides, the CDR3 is TGTGCCAGCAGCCCCCGTACAAGGCCCGGGGGGACCCAGTACTTC. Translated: CASSPRTRPGGTQYF.

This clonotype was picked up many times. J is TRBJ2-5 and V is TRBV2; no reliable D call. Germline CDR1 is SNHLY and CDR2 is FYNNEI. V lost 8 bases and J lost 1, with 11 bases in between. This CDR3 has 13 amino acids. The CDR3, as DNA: TGTGCCAGCGGGCAAGCGATCCAAGAGACCCAGTACTTC. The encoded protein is CASGQAIQETQYF.

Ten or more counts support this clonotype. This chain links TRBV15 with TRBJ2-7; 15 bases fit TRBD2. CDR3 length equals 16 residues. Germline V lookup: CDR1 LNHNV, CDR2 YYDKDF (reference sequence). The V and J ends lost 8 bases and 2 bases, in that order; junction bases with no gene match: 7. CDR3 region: CATAGTSGRNPYEQYF. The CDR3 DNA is TGTGCCACCGCTGGGACTAGCGGGAGGAACCCCTACGAGCAGTACTTC. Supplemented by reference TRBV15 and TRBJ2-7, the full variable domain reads DAMVIQNPRYQVTQFGKPVTLSCSQTLNHNVMYWYQQKSSQAPKLLFHYYDKDFNNEADTPDNFQSRRPNTSFCFLDIRSPGLGDTAMYLCATAGTSGRNPYEQYFGPGTRLTVT.

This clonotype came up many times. CDR3 residues: CAISEDPGEKLFF. For the CDR3, the DNA is TGTGCCATCAGTGAGGACCCCGGGGAAAAACTGTTTTTT. The genes are TRBV10-3 and TRBJ1-4; D gene uncertain. This CDR3 spans 13 amino acids. From germline, CDR1 is ENHRY and CDR2 SYGVKD. Trimming removed 2 bases from V and 8 bases from J, with 9 bases in between.

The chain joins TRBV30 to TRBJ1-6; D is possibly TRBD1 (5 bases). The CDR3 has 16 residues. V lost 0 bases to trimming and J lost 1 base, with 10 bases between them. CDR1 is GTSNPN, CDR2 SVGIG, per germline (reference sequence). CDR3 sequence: CAWSVMRGSYNSPLHF. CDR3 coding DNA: TGTGCCTGGAGTGTAATGAGGGGATCCTATAATTCACCCCTCCACTTT.

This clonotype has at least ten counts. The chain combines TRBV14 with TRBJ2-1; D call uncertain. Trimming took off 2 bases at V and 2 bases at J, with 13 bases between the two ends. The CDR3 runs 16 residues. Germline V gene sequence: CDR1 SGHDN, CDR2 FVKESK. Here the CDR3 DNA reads TGTGCCAGCAGCCAATCCGGGCGCCCGACCTACAATGAGCAGTTCTTC. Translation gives CASSQSGRPTYNEQFF.

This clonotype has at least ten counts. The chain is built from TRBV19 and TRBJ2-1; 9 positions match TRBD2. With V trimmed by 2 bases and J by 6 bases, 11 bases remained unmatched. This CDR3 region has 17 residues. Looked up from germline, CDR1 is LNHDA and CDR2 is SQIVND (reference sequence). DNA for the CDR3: TGTGCCAGTAGTATAACCCCGGGACTAGCATTGAGCAATGAGCAGTTCTTC. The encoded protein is CASSITPGLALSNEQFF.

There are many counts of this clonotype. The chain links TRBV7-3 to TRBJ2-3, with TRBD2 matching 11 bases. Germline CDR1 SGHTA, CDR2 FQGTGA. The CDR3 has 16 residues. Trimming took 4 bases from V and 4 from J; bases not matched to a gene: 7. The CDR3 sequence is CASSSAILAGADTQYF. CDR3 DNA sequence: TGTGCCAGCAGCTCAGCCATACTAGCGGGAGCAGATACGCAGTATTTT.

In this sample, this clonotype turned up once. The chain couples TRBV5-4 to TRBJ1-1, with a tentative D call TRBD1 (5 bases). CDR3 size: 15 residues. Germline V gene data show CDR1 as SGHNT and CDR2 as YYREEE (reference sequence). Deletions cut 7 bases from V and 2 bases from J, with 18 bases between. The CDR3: CASLKRGEKNTEAFF. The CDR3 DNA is TGTGCCAGCTTAAAAAGAGGGGAAAAAAACACTGAAGCTTTCTTT.

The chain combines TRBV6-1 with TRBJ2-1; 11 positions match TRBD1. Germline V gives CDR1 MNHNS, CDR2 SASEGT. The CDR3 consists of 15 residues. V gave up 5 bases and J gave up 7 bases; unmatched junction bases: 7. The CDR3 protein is CASSPSGTGGNEQFF. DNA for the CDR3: TGTGCCAGCAGTCCATCCGGGACAGGGGGAAATGAGCAGTTCTTC.

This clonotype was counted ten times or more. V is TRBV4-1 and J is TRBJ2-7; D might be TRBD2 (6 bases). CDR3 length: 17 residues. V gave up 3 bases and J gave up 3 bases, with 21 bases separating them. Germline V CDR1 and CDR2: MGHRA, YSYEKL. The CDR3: CASSQLAGIWRGYEQYF. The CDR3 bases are TGCGCCAGCAGCCAGTTGGCCGGTATCTGGCGGGGCTACGAGCAGTACTTC.

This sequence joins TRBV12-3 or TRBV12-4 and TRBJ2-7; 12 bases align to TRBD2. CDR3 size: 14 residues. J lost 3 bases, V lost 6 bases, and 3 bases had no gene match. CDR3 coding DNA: TGTGCCAGCAGCGGGACTAGCGGGTTCTACGAGCAGTACTTC. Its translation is CASSGTSGFYEQYF.